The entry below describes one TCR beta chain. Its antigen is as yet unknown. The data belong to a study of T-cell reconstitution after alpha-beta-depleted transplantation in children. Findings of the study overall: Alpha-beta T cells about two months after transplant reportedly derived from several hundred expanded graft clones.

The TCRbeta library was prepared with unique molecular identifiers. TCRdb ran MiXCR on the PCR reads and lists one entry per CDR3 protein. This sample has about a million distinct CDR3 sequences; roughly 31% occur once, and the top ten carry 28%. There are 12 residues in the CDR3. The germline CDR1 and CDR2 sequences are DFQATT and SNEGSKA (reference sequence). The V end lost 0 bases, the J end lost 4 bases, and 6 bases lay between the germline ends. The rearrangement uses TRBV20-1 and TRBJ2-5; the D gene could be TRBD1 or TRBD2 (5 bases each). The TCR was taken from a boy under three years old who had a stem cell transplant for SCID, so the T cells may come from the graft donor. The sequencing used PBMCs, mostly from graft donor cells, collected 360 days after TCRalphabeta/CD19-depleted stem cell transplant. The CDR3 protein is CSAREGTETQYF. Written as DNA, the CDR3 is TGCAGTGCTAGAGAAGGGACAGAGACCCAGTACTTC.